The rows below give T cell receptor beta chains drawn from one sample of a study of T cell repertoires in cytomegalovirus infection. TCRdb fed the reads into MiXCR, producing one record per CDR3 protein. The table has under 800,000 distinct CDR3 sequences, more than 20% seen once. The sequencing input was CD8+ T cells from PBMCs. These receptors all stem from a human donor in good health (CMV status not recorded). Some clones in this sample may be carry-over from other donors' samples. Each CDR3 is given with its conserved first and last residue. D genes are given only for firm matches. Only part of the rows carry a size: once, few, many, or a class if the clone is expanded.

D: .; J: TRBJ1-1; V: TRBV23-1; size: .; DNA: TGCGCCAGCAGTCACTGGGACACTGAAGCTTTCTTT; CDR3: CASSHWDTEAFF
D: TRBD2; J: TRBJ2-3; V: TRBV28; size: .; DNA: TGTGCCAGCCCTGAGGGGACTAGCGTCGAAGATACGCAGTATTTT; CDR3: CASPEGTSVEDTQYF
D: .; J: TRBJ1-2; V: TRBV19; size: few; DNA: TGTGCCAGTATGGACTGGACGGAAACTAACTATGGCTACACCTTC; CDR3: CASMDWTETNYGYTF
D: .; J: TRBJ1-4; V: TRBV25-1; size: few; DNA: TGTGCCAGCAGTGCTTCGAGGGGGGGCATGGCAACTAATGAAAAACTGTTTTTT; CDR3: CASSASRGGMATNEKLFF
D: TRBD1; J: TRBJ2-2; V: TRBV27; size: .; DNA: TGTGCCAGCAGTTGGGGACAGGGAATCGGGGAGCTGTTTTTT; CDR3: CASSWGQGIGELFF
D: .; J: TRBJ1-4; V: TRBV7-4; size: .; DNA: TGTGCCAGTCAACCCCCGAGCGACAGGATGAATGAAAAACTGTTTTTT; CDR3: CASQPPSDRMNEKLFF
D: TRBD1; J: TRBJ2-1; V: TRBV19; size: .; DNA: TGTGCCAGTACCCGGGACAGGGGTTGGAATGAGCAGTTCTTC; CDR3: CASTRDRGWNEQFF
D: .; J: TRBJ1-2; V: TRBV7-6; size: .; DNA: TGTGCCAGCAGCTTAGCCCGTCTGGGCTGCACCTTC; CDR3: CASSLARLGCTF
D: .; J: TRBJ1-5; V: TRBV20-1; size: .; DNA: TGCAGTGCTAGACCCAGGGGTAGCAATCAGCCCCAGCATTTT; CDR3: CSARPRGSNQPQHF
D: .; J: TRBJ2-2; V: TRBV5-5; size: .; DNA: TGTGCCAGCAGCTTTTATCCTGGCGGGGGCCCGAACACCGGGGAGCTGTTTTTT; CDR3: CASSFYPGGGPNTGELFF
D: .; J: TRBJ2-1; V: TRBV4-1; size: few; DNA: TGCGCCAGCAGCCAAGATTCGAGGGTTGAGCAGTTCTTC; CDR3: CASSQDSRVEQFF
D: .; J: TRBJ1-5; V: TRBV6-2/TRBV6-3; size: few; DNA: TGTGCCAGCAGTTATAAACAGGGATTCCAGCCCCAGCATTTT; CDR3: CASSYKQGFQPQHF
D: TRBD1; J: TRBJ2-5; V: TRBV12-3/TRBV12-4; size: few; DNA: TGTGCCAGCAGTACAGTCGGACAGGGGGCGCGGACCCAGTACTTC; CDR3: CASSTVGQGARTQYF
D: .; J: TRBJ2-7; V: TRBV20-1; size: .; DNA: TGCAGTGCCAGCATCTCCGACAGAAGCTCCTACGAGCAGTACTTC; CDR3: CSASISDRSSYEQYF
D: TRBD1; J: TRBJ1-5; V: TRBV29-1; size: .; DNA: TGCAGCGGCCGCCGGGACAGGGAGTGCAATCAGCCCCAGCATTTT; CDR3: CSGRRDRECNQPQHF
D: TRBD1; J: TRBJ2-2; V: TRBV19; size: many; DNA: TGTGCCAGTAGCCCGCTGCCGGGACAGCACACCGGGGAGCTGTTTTTT; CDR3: CASSPLPGQHTGELFF
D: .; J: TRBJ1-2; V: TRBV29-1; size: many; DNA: TGCAGCGTTGACCGGGGAGGCTATGGCTACACCTTC; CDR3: CSVDRGGYGYTF